The rows below give T cell receptor beta chains drawn from one sample of a study of cytomegalovirus exposure and HLA in healthy donors. Produced via immunoSEQ multiplex PCR; TCRdb's table is partial and in-frame only. The sample holds roughly 200,000 clones, 80% to 90% seen once. Sequencing was carried out using PBMCs. The receptors shown here come from a woman in her twenties or thirties in good health and CMV-seronegative. CDR3s include the opening cysteine and the closing phenylalanine or tryptophan. A D gene is named only where the DNA matches it firmly. A clone size is listed for some rows: how often the clone was seen (once, few, many), or a class if it is expanded.

d_gene	abundance	j_gene	v_gene	CDR3nt	CDR3aa
.	.	TRBJ1-6	TRBV19	TGTGCCAGTAGTACCTGGGGGGGTTCTAATTCACCCCTCCACTTT	CASSTWGGSNSPLHF
TRBD2	.	TRBJ2-7	TRBV7-2	TGTGCCAGCAGCTTAGGTCCACTAGCGTCCTACGAGCAGTACTTC	CASSLGPLASYEQYF
TRBD1	once	TRBJ2-7	TRBV6-5	TGTGCCAGCAGTCTGACAGGGATCACCTCTTACGAGCAGTACTTC	CASSLTGITSYEQYF
TRBD1	once	TRBJ2-1	TRBV15	TGTGCCACCAGCAGAGGACAGGGGTTTGAGCAGTTCTTC	CATSRGQGFEQFF
TRBD2	.	TRBJ2-7	TRBV5-1	TGCGCCAGCAGCCCCATTAGCGGGAGGGAAGCCGAGCAGTACTTC	CASSPISGREAEQYF
.	.	TRBJ2-7	TRBV29-1	TGCAGCGTTGAAGAACGATTCGCTGACGGACAGTCCTACGAGCAGTACTTC	CSVEERFADGQSYEQYF
TRBD1	.	TRBJ2-5	TRBV5-1	TGCGCCAGTAGCCGGGACAGCACTAAAGAGACCCAGTACTTC	CASSRDSTKETQYF
.	.	TRBJ2-7	TRBV5-1	TGCGCCAGCAGCTTGGAGCAGGGGAACTACGAGCAGTACTTC	CASSLEQGNYEQYF
TRBD2	.	TRBJ2-3	TRBV5-1	TGCGCCAGCGGCCAGACTAGCGGGGGACTCACAGATACGCAGTATTTT	CASGQTSGGLTDTQYF
TRBD1	.	TRBJ1-2	TRBV27	TGTGCCAGCAGTTCTTTCGGGACAGGGTATGGTGGCTACACCTTC	CASSSFGTGYGGYTF
TRBD1	.	TRBJ1-1	TRBV6-1	TGTGCCAGCAGTCCCTCAGGGGGCACTGAAGCTTTCTTT	CASSPSGGTEAFF
TRBD1	.	TRBJ2-5	TRBV5-8	TGTGCCAGCAGCCCCTGGACAGGGACCTACCAAGAGACCCAGTACTTC	CASSPWTGTYQETQYF
.	many	TRBJ1-2	TRBV7-2	TGTGCCTCAGGGCAGAACTATGGCTACACCTTC	CASGQNYGYTF
.	few	TRBJ1-2	TRBV6-1	TGTGCCAGCAGATGGAACCAGGGGTCCAACTATGGCTACACCTTC	CASRWNQGSNYGYTF
TRBD1	.	TRBJ2-7	TRBV4-1	TGCGCCAGCAGCCAAGAGGCCAGGACAGGTAGCTCCTACGAGCAGTACTTC	CASSQEARTGSSYEQYF
TRBD2	many	TRBJ2-3	TRBV6-1	TGTGCCAGCAGAGGACTAGCGGGACGCACAGATACGCAGTATTTT	CASRGLAGRTDTQYF
TRBD1	.	TRBJ2-3	TRBV7-8	TGTGCCAGCAGCGGTGGGACAGGGGATTCAGATACGCAGTATTTT	CASSGGTGDSDTQYF
TRBD2	few	TRBJ2-2	TRBV7-9	TGTGCCAGCAGCAAGAGCGGGAGTGGCACCGGGGAGCTGTTTTTT	CASSKSGSGTGELFF
TRBD1	.	TRBJ1-2	TRBV5-1	TGCGCCAGCAGCCCTACTCCGGGACAGGGGGCTAGGGGCTACACCTTC	CASSPTPGQGARGYTF
TRBD1	.	TRBJ1-2	TRBV4-1	TGCGCCAGCAGCCCGGCAGGGGGACATTTTAACTATGGCTACACCTTC	CASSPAGGHFNYGYTF
TRBD1	.	TRBJ1-2	TRBV10-3	TGTGCCATCAACCGTAAGGCGGGGACAGGGGGTAACTATGGCTACACCTTC	CAINRKAGTGGNYGYTF
.	few	TRBJ1-2	TRBV30	TGTGCCTGGACCACCCCGACACGCTATGGCTACACCTTC	CAWTTPTRYGYTF
.	few	TRBJ2-1	TRBV13	TGTGCCAGCAGCCGATCAGGATTCTCCTACAATGAGCAGTTCTTC	CASSRSGFSYNEQFF
.	once	TRBJ1-4	TRBV11-1	TGTGCCAGCAGCTTAGCTACCCTCGCCGGGGAAAAACTGTTTTTT	CASSLATLAGEKLFF
TRBD1	.	TRBJ1-2	TRBV25-1	TGTGCCAGCAGCCCGACAGGGTTTAGTGGCTACACCTTC	CASSPTGFSGYTF
TRBD2	.	TRBJ2-6	TRBV5-1	TGCGCCAGCAGCCCCTGGGGGGGTTCAGGGGCCAACGTCCTGACTTTC	CASSPWGGSGANVLTF
.	.	TRBJ1-2	TRBV28	TGTGCCAGCAGTTTATATGCGGCCTTTGGCTATGGCTACACCTTC	CASSLYAAFGYGYTF
.	.	TRBJ1-3	TRBV28	TGTGCCAGCAGTTTATTTTCATTTATATATTTT	CASSLFSFIYF
TRBD2	.	TRBJ2-3	TRBV19	TGTGCCAGTAAGACTAGCGGGAAACTCACAGATACGCAGTATTTT	CASKTSGKLTDTQYF
TRBD2	.	TRBJ2-1	TRBV2	TGTGCCAGCGTGAGGAGACTAGCGGGAGGGGTTGAGCAGTTCTTC	CASVRRLAGGVEQFF
TRBD2	.	TRBJ2-2	TRBV19	TGTGCCAGTAGTGGTCGGGAGGGCCGTACCGGGGAGCTGTTTTTT	CASSGREGRTGELFF
TRBD2	.	TRBJ2-7	TRBV19	TGTGCCAGTAGCAGTAGCGGGGGAGCCTCCTACGAGCAGTACTTC	CASSSSGGASYEQYF
.	.	TRBJ1-2	TRBV19	TGTGCCAGTAGCCCCCGGGAAGTAGCTGGCTACACCTTC	CASSPREVAGYTF
.	.	TRBJ2-3	TRBV11-3	TGTGCCAGCAGCTTGGCCGGCAGGGGCGCAGATACGCAGTATTTT	CASSLAGRGADTQYF
TRBD2	.	TRBJ2-7	TRBV6-5	TGTGCCAGCAGTTATTCCGGGACTAGCGGGAGGCACGAGCAGTACTTC	CASSYSGTSGRHEQYF
TRBD1	.	TRBJ2-7	TRBV10-3	TGTGCCATCAGGGGGACAGGGGGCAACGAGCAGTACTTC	CAIRGTGGNEQYF
.	once	TRBJ1-5	TRBV11-2	TGTGCCAGCAGCTTAGACAGGAATCAGCCCCAGCATTTT	CASSLDRNQPQHF
.	.	TRBJ2-7	TRBV5-4	TGTGCCAGCAGCTTGACAGAAAACTCCTACGAGCAGTACTTC	CASSLTENSYEQYF
.	once	TRBJ1-5	TRBV5-1	TGCGCCAGCAGCTTGACAGGTCTGAATCAGCCCCAGCATTTT	CASSLTGLNQPQHF
.	.	TRBJ1-5	TRBV25-1	TGTGCCAGCAGGAGGAGCGGGCCCGTGCGGCCCCAGCATTTT	CASRRSGPVRPQHF
.	once	TRBJ1-5	TRBV2	TGTGCCAGCAGTGAAGCGCGGGGTTCAGGCAATCAGCCCCAGCATTTT	CASSEARGSGNQPQHF
.	.	TRBJ1-2	TRBV27	TGTGCCAGCAGTCTACAGGGACCCTATGGCTACACCTTC	CASSLQGPYGYTF
TRBD1	few	TRBJ1-1	TRBV5-1	TGCGCCAGCAGAGGACAGGGCTCAGTTGGGACTGAAGCTTTCTTT	CASRGQGSVGTEAFF
TRBD1	.	TRBJ1-3	TRBV28	TGTGCCAGCAGTTTAAGGGACAGGGGTGGTGGAAACACCATATATTTT	CASSLRDRGGGNTIYF
TRBD1	.	TRBJ1-2	TRBV5-6	TGTGCCAGCAGCTTAACAGGGGGCGCTCTCTATGGCTACACCTTC	CASSLTGGALYGYTF
.	.	TRBJ2-7	TRBV5-8	TGTGCCAGCAGCCCGGATCCGGGACATTACTCGTACGAGCAGTACTTC	CASSPDPGHYSYEQYF
TRBD1	.	TRBJ2-7	TRBV7-2	TGTGCCAGCAGCTCCCGGACAGGGCCCCCTTACGAGCAGTACTTC	CASSSRTGPPYEQYF
TRBD1	.	TRBJ2-1	TRBV5-1	TGCGCCAGCAGCTCGGGCACCGGGACAGGGGATCTCGATGAGCAGTTCTTC	CASSSGTGTGDLDEQFF
TRBD1	.	TRBJ2-7	TRBV6-1	TGTGCCAGCAGTAGTCCGGGACAGGGCGTAAACGAGCAGTACTTC	CASSSPGQGVNEQYF
TRBD1	.	TRBJ2-5	TRBV5-1	TGCGCCAGCAGCTTGTTCGGACAGGGGAGAGAGACCCAGTACTTC	CASSLFGQGRETQYF
.	.	TRBJ1-6	TRBV6-1	TGTGCCAGCAATTCCAGGGGTGAGCGGTCACCCCTCCACTTT	CASNSRGERSPLHF
.	.	TRBJ2-3	TRBV20-1	TGCAGTGCTACGGGAGATACGCAGTATTTT	CSATGDTQYF
TRBD1	.	TRBJ2-5	TRBV7-8	TGTGCCAGCGTAAACAGGGGGCGCAGGGAGACCCAGTACTTC	CASVNRGRRETQYF
.	.	TRBJ1-5	TRBV5-1	TGCGCCAGCAGCTGGGACAACAATCAGCCCCAGCATTTT	CASSWDNNQPQHF
.	.	TRBJ2-3	TRBV9	TGTGCCAGCAGCGTAGAGTGGGGGGAGGTTAAGTACACAGATACGCAGTATTTT	CASSVEWGEVKYTDTQYF
TRBD1	.	TRBJ2-7	TRBV6-1	TGTGCCAGCAGTGAGAGGACAGGGGTGAGTTACGAGCAGTACTTC	CASSERTGVSYEQYF
.	.	TRBJ2-1	TRBV30	TGTGCCTGGAGTTTCCCGGTCGTTCGGAATGAGCAGTTCTTC	CAWSFPVVRNEQFF
TRBD2	.	TRBJ2-7	TRBV19	TGTGCCAGTAGCCGAGCCGGGGGGAAGTACGCAAGTCACGAGCAGTACTTC	CASSRAGGKYASHEQYF
.	.	TRBJ1-5	TRBV7-2	TGTGCCAGCAGTGTGAGGTCTGGACAGCCCCAGCATTTT	CASSVRSGQPQHF
.	.	TRBJ1-6	TRBV19	TGTGCCAGCGACGCGGGGCCTTATAATTCACCCCTCCACTTT	CASDAGPYNSPLHF